Only a few counts were recorded for the clone carrying this T cell receptor beta chain. The antigen is not known. The data stem from a study of molecular identifiers for immune sequencing clone quantification. Findings of the study overall: Identical TCR molecules sharing a barcode could underestimate highly expanded clone sizes.

MiXCR, run by TCRdb on the PCR reads, gives a single entry per CDR3 protein. The sample yields under 350,000 distinct CDR3 sequences, over 20% seen once. Preparation of naive CD8 libraries involved roughly 19,000 to 1,000,000 sorted cells and 10%, 30% or 50% RNA. This receptor was taken from a human donor in good health. Some libraries in this study had Jurkat cell RNA spiked in. The sequencing input was naive CD8+ T cells from blood, with Jurkat cell RNA spiked in. The sample's subset: FACS-sorted CD8+CD4-CCR7+CD45RA+ naive T cells.

CDR3 nucleotide sequence: TGTGCCAGCAGCGGACAGAGCCGCGAGCAGTACTTC. Residues: CASSGQSREQYF. The rearrangement links TRBV9 to TRBJ2-7; TRBD1 is a possible D gene (5 bases). The CDR3 spans 12 residues. Germline CDR1 is SGDLS and CDR2 is YYNGEE. Deletions cut 3 bases from V and 6 bases from J, with 10 bases between. Using reference TRBV9 and TRBJ2-7 for the parts outside the CDR3, the full variable domain is DSGVTQTPKHLITATGQRVTLRCSPRSGDLSVYWYQQSLDQGLQFLIQYYNGEERAKGNILERFSAQQFPDLHSELNLSSLELGDSALYFCASSGQSREQYFGPGTRLTVT.